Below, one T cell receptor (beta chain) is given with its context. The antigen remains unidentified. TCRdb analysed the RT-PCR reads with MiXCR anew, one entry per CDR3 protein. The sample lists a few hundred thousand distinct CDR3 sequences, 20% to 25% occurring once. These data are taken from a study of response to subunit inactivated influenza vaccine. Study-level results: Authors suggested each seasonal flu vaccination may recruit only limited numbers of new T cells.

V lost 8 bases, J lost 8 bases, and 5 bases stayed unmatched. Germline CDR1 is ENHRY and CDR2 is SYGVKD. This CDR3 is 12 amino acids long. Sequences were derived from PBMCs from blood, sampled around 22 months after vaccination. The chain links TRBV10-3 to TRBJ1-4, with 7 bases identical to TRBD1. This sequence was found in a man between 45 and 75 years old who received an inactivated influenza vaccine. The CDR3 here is CAIGTAREKLFF. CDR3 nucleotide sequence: TGTGCCATCGGGACAGCAAGAGAAAAACTGTTTTTT.